This T cell receptor beta chain came from a study of blood T cell repertoires in COVID-19 (dated by TCRdb to the early 2020s). Regarding the study in general: Collaborator samples came from the United States, Italy and Spain and covered acute and convalescent phases of COVID-19. The dataset comprised deeply sampled blood TCRbeta repertoires from subjects exposed to, actively infected with, or recovered from COVID-19. The repertoires were released in a freely available public database meant as a resource for research on the immune response to SARS-CoV-2. A de-identified subject ID, COVID-19 status, age in years and sex were almost always included in the sample metadata. Samples came from the ongoing ImmuneRACE study (first 160 participants) plus 1,254 subjects from 6 global collaborators. HLA class I and class II types, where available, came from metadata supplied by the sample provider rather than from assay-based typing. The prospective study material was composed of cDNA or gDNA derived from T cells, B-cell-depleted T cells, or PBMCs.

The immunoSEQ Assay, a bias-controlled multiplex PCR, was used to amplify TCRbeta CDR3 regions from genomic DNA. Processing in the source paper ran as follows. Nucleated cell counts per sample were estimated from amplification of reference gene primers within the assay. To quantify the absolute abundance of each unique TCRbeta CDR3 rearrangement, sequence reads were collapsed and filtered. Productive Simpson clonality was computed per sample as the square root of Simpson's diversity index over productive rearrangements. What TCRdb holds here is the immuneACCESS table cut down to in-frame rearrangements. Part of the clones is not present; checked against another copy, under half of the missing clones reflect an unresolved V gene, and the others are unexplained. V, J and clone size reflect that table, while D and trimming were determined from the DNA. The sample includes 250,000 or so clones, with about 89% observed a single time. The top ten clones comprise approximately 8.2% of the sample.

Points the paper makes about the study in general: The quantity of clinical and demographic metadata differed by source and by participant and was supplied without curation.

CDR1 and CDR2, looked up from the germline V gene, are MNHEY and SVGAGI. Including cysteine and phenylalanine, the CDR3 has 11 amino acids. Kept here is only the CDR3 DNA, which spans 33 bases and is read in frame from base 1. The germline ends are 9 bases apart after V is trimmed by 4 bases and J by 11 bases. As for this clone: Its antigen has not been determined. No clone much larger than this one lies a single base away; base qualities are absent. Other DNA sequences in the same sample also yield this CDR3.

Whole blood was collected in K2EDTA tubes by collaborating institutions according to the institutions' own protocols. For TCRbeta analysis, collaborators shipped samples in one of three forms: frozen whole blood, isolated PBMCs, or DNA extracted from either of those sample types. The rearranged segments are TRBV6-5 and TRBJ2-1; 6 matching bases give a weak D call of TRBD1. The sample consisted of peripheral blood. This TCR was sampled from a man aged 35 to 55 with active or convalescent COVID-19. The base sequence is TGTGCCAGCAGTTCCGGGACAAAGCAGTTCTTC. It specifies CASSSGTKQFF.